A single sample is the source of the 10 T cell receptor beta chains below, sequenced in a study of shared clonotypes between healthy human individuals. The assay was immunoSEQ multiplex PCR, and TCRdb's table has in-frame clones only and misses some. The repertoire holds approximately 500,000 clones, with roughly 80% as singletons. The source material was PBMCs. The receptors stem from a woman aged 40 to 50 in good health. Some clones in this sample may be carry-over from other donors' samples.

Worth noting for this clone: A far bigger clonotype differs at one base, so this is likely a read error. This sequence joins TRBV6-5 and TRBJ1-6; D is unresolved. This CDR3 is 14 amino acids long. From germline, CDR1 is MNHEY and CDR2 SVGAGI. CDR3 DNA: TGTACCAGCAGGCCGGATGGGTCGAATTCACCCCTCCACTTT. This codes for CTSRPDGSNSPLHF.

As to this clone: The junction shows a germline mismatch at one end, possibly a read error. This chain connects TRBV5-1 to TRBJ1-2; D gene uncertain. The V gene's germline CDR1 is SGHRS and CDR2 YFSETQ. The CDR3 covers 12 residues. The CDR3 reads CASRLDRGGYTF. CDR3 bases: TGCGCCAGCAGGTTGGACCGAGGCGGCTACACCTTC. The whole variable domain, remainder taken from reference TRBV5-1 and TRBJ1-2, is KAGVTQTPRYLIKTRGQQVTLSCSPISGHRSVSWYQQTPGQGLQFLFEYFSETQRNKGNFPGRFSGRQFSNSRSEMNVSTLELGDSALYLCASRLDRGGYTFGSGTRLTVV.

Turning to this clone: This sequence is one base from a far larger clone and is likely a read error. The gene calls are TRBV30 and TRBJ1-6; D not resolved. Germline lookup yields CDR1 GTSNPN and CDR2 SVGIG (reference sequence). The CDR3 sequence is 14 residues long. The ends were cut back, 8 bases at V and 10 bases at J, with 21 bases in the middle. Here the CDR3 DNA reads TGTGCCAGTATGGCGGGAAACCCGGGGTCACCCCTCCACTTT. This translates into CASMAGNPGSPLHF.

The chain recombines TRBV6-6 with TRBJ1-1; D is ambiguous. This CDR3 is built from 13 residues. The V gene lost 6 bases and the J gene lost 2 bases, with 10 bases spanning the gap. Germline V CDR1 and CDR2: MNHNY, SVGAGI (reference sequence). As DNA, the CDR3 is TGTGCCAGCAGACTTAGACCTAACACTGAAGCTTTCTTT. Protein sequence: CASRLRPNTEAFF.

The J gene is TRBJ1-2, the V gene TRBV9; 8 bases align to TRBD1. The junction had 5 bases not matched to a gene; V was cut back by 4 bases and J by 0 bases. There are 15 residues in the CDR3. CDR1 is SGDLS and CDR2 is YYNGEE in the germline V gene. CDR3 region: CASSTGTGSNYGYTF. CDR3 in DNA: TGTGCCAGCAGCACCGGGACAGGTTCTAACTATGGCTACACCTTC.

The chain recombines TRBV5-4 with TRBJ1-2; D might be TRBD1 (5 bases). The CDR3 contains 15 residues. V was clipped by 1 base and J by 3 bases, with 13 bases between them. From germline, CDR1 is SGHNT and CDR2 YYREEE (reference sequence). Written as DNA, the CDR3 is TGTGCCAGCAGCTTGACGCGGCAAGGGGACTATGGCTACACCTTC. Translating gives CASSLTRQGDYGYTF.

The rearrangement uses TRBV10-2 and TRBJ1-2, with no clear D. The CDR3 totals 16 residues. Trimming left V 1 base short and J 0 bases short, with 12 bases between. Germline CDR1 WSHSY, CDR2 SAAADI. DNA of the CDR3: TGCGCCAGCAGTGAGTGGGTAGGAGCGGCTAACTATGGCTACACCTTC. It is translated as CASSEWVGAANYGYTF.

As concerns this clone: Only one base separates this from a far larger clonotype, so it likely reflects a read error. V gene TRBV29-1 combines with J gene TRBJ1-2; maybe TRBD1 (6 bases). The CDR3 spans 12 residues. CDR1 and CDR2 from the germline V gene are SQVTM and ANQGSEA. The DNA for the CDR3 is TGCGGCGTTGGGACATCAAACTATGGCTACACCTTC. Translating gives CGVGTSNYGYTF.

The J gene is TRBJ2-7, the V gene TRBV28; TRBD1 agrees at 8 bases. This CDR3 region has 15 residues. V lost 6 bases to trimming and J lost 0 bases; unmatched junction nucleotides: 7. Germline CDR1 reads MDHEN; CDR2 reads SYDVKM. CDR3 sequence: CASRHRTGHSYEQYF. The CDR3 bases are TGTGCCAGCAGACATAGGACAGGGCACTCCTACGAGCAGTACTTC.

The CDR3 loop is CASSYSRRVEAFF. CDR3 sequence (DNA): TGTGCCAGCAGTTACTCGAGGCGCGTTGAAGCTTTCTTT. V is TRBV6-5 and J is TRBJ1-1; no firm D call. From germline, CDR1 is MNHEY and CDR2 SVGAGI. V gave up 0 bases and J gave up 7 bases, with 9 bases separating them. CDR3 length: 13 amino acids.